This T cell receptor (beta chain) comes out of a study of post-analysis software for immune sequencing data. Looking at the study overall: The disease courses spanned relapsing-remitting, secondary progressive and progressive-relapsing forms of multiple sclerosis.

TCR beta libraries were prepared from cDNA with unique molecular identifiers. TCRdb re-analysed the PCR reads in MiXCR, keeping a single row per CDR3 protein. The sample includes roughly 180,000 distinct CDR3 sequences, about 29% of them seen just once. Study results and limitations: Samples prepared in the same batch strongly co-clustered by F measure. In multiple sclerosis, normalized Chao1 diversity was significantly below that of controls. The five TRBV segments detected at higher frequency in patients than in controls included TRBV5-6, TRBV5-1 and TRBV20-1.

Remarks on this clonotype: Its target is unknown. A read error may produce the germline difference seen at one junction end.

The CDR3 sequence is 15 residues long. The chain is built from TRBV12-3 or TRBV12-4 and TRBJ2-2; D tentatively fits TRBD1 or TRBD2 (5 bases each). This TCR was sampled from a girl aged 5-17 years with multiple sclerosis. Input material: blood. In DNA form, the CDR3 reads TGTGCCAGCAGTTTACCAGGGTTGGACACCGGGGAGCGGTTTTTT. It is translated as CASSLPGLDTGERFF.